The next 28 T cell receptor beta chains were all read from a single sample in a study of blood T cell repertoires in COVID-19. Assay used: immunoSEQ multiplex PCR; TCRdb lists only in-frame clones, some missing. The sample records over 150,000 clones, approximately 80% being singletons. The sample was peripheral blood. The receptor set was obtained from a woman aged 60 to 75 with acute or convalescent COVID-19.

This clone was found a few times. The chain is built from TRBV30 and TRBJ1-2; no definite D call. This CDR3 has 11 amino acids. Between the trimmed V and J ends, which lost 2 bases and 3 bases, there was a span of 4 bases. Germline lookup yields CDR1 GTSNPN and CDR2 SVGIG (reference sequence). Written as DNA, the CDR3 is TGTGCCTGGAGTCAGGACTATGGCTACACCTTC. It translates to CAWSQDYGYTF. The whole variable domain, remainder taken from reference TRBV30 and TRBJ1-2, is SQTIHQWPATLVQPVGSPLSLECTVEGTSNPNLYWYRQAAGRGLQLLFYSVGIGQISSEVPQNLSASRPQDRQFILSSKKLLLSDSGFYLCAWSQDYGYTFGSGTRLTVV.

This chain connects TRBV5-1 to TRBJ1-2; no clear D gene. The CDR3 totals 13 residues. V lost 0 bases and J lost 1, with 4 bases in between. The germline V gene has CDR1 SGHRS and CDR2 YFSETQ. The CDR3 is CASSLDSNYGYTF. The DNA for the CDR3 is TGCGCCAGCAGCTTGGACAGTAACTATGGCTACACCTTC.

This clone was picked up a small number of times. The gene calls are TRBV27 and TRBJ1-4, with D perhaps matching TRBD1 (6 bases). Germline V gene sequence: CDR1 MNHEY, CDR2 SMNVEV (reference sequence). This CDR3 comprises 14 residues. V was cut by 6 bases and J by 7 bases, with 15 bases left in between. CDR3 region: CASRPTGGPEKLFF. The CDR3 nucleotides are TGTGCCAGCAGACCGACAGGCGGACCTGAAAAACTGTTTTTT.

The chain recombines TRBV5-1 with TRBJ1-5, with no clear D. The germline CDR1 and CDR2 sequences are SGHRS and YFSETQ. This CDR3 spans 15 amino acids. Trimming shortened V by 1 base and J by 4 bases, and 12 bases separated the two germline ends. CDR3 bases: TGCGCCAGCAGCTTGAATAGCCCGGGAAATCAGCCCCAGCATTTT. Residues: CASSLNSPGNQPQHF.

This clone was counted once. This sequence joins TRBV27 and TRBJ2-3; tentative D call: TRBD1 (5 bases). Deletions cut 7 bases from V and 1 base from J, with 12 bases between. In germline, CDR1 is MNHEY, CDR2 SMNVEV (reference sequence). The CDR3 sequence is 14 residues long. The CDR3 sequence is CASTEIGGTDTQYF. The CDR3 DNA reads as TGTGCCAGCACCGAGATAGGGGGCACAGATACGCAGTATTTT.

The chain links TRBV9 to TRBJ2-2; weak D call: TRBD2 (6 bases). The CDR3 is 15 residues long. V dropped 3 bases and J dropped 3 bases, with 12 bases sitting between them. Germline V gene lookup returns CDR1 SGDLS and CDR2 YYNGEE. Here the CDR3 reads CASSASAGYTGELFF. CDR3 sequence (DNA): TGTGCCAGCAGCGCCTCGGCGGGGTACACCGGGGAGCTGTTTTTT.

The chain uses TRBV6-2 or TRBV6-3 and TRBJ1-6; D is perhaps TRBD1 (5 bases). V dropped 0 bases and J dropped 9 bases, with 15 bases sitting between them. CDR1 is MNHEY and CDR2 is SVGEGT in the germline V gene. The CDR3 runs to 16 residues. This chain's CDR3 is CASSYSQGDRSSPLHF. CDR3 nucleotides: TGTGCCAGCAGTTACTCGCAAGGGGATCGGAGTTCACCCCTCCACTTT.

The chain recombines TRBV6-2 or TRBV6-3 with TRBJ2-5; D is ambiguous. Between the trimmed V and J ends, which lost 1 base and 3 bases, there was a span of 9 bases. CDR1 MNHEY and CDR2 SVGEGT come from the germline V gene. The CDR3 runs 14 residues. The CDR3 nucleotides read TGTGCCAGCAGTTACTTCAACACAAAAGAGACCCAGTACTTC. This translates into CASSYFNTKETQYF.

This clone was detected once. The J gene is TRBJ2-5, the V gene TRBV6-5; 9 bases align to TRBD1. V lost 8 bases to trimming and J lost 2 bases; unmatched junction nucleotides: 6. This CDR3 is built from 14 residues. Germline assignment: CDR1 MNHEY and CDR2 SVGAGI. CDR3 sequence reads: CASYGTGYQETQYF. For the CDR3, the DNA is TGTGCCAGCTACGGGACAGGGTATCAAGAGACCCAGTACTTC.

This clone came up a few times. The chain is built from TRBV27 and TRBJ1-4; 7 bases fit TRBD1. The CDR3 runs to 15 residues. Germline V lookup: CDR1 MNHEY, CDR2 SMNVEV (reference sequence). The junction had 12 bases not matched to a gene; V was cut back by 6 bases and J by 8 bases. As DNA, the CDR3 is TGTGCCAGCAGGTCGATCAGGGGGGTTGTGGAAAAACTGTTTTTT. Translation gives CASRSIRGVVEKLFF.

The chain combines TRBV9 with TRBJ2-3, with 12 bases matching TRBD2. Germline CDR1 reads SGDLS; CDR2 reads YYNGEE. V shed 3 bases and J 1 base; nucleotides not matched to a gene: 0. CDR3 length equals 15 residues. The CDR3 DNA sequence: TGTGCCAGCAGCGCTAGCGGGGGGGGCACAGATACGCAGTATTTT. It specifies CASSASGGGTDTQYF.

The rearrangement uses TRBV3-1 (or the pseudogene TRBV3-2) and TRBJ2-7; 10 bases are a match to TRBD1. This CDR3 contains 15 residues. Germline trimming cut 6 bases from V and 2 bases from J; bases unmatched to any gene: 7. Per the germline V gene, CDR1 is LGHDT and CDR2 is YNNKEL (reference sequence). The CDR3 is CASRADRGQAYEQYF. CDR3 sequence (DNA): TGTGCCAGCAGGGCAGACAGGGGGCAAGCCTACGAGCAGTACTTC.

The chain has TRBV11-2 and TRBJ1-3; 8 bases agree with TRBD1. The CDR3 is 16 residues long. The V segment lost 2 bases and the J segment 3 bases; nucleotides outside the gene matches: 6. Germline V gene lookup returns CDR1 SGHAT and CDR2 FQNNGV. The CDR3 loop reads CASSLRSDRGGNTIYF. CDR3 nucleotides: TGTGCCAGCAGCTTAAGGTCTGACAGGGGTGGAAACACCATATATTTT.

This CDR3 is CASSPGGRGGNQPQHF. The DNA of the CDR3 is TGTGCCAGCAGTCCAGGGGGCAGGGGAGGCAATCAGCCCCAGCATTTT. This sequence joins TRBV28 and TRBJ1-5; 8 positions agree with TRBD1. With V trimmed by 5 bases and J by 2 bases, 8 bases remained unmatched. CDR1 and CDR2 (germline): MDHEN, SYDVKM. This CDR3 region has 16 residues.

The rearrangement links TRBV7-2 to TRBJ1-2, with TRBD1 matching over 10 bases. CDR3 size: 15 residues. V trimming: 5 bases; J trimming: 7 bases; junction bases outside the gene matches: 10. Per the germline V gene, CDR1 is SGHTA and CDR2 is FQGNSA. CDR3 region: CASSTRGQGGIGYTF. In DNA form, the CDR3 reads TGTGCCAGCAGCACTAGAGGACAGGGGGGTATTGGCTACACCTTC.

The chain joins TRBV3-1 (or the pseudogene TRBV3-2) to TRBJ2-7, with 8 nucleotides matching TRBD1. Trimming cost V 2 bases and J 12 bases; bases outside gene matches: 9. This CDR3 contains 13 residues. CDR1 and CDR2 from the germline V gene are LGHDT and YNNKEL (reference sequence). The CDR3 DNA is TGTGCCAGCAGCCAAAGGGGCGGACAGGGTGCGTACTTC. Translating it yields CASSQRGGQGAYF.

This clone was seen a few times. This chain connects TRBV5-1 to TRBJ2-3, with 9 bases matching TRBD1. Germline V lookup: CDR1 SGHRS, CDR2 YFSETQ. V was clipped by 4 bases and J by 2 bases; unmatched bases: 8. CDR3 size: 16 residues. This CDR3 is CASSVGQGAFTDTQYF. The CDR3 DNA follows: TGCGCCAGCAGCGTGGGACAGGGAGCCTTCACAGATACGCAGTATTTT.

This sequence joins TRBV14 and TRBJ2-3, with D hard to call. Between the trimmed V and J ends, which lost 0 bases and 3 bases, there was a span of 10 bases. CDR1 is SGHDN, CDR2 FVKESK, per germline. The CDR3 totals 15 residues. Here the CDR3 reads CASSQEWPNTDTQYF. The CDR3 DNA sequence: TGTGCCAGCAGCCAAGAGTGGCCGAATACAGATACGCAGTATTTT.

This chain connects TRBV9 to TRBJ2-7, with TRBD2 matching 14 bases. V lost 4 bases, J lost 6 bases, and 6 bases stayed unmatched. The CDR3 is 15 amino acids. The V gene's germline CDR1 is SGDLS and CDR2 YYNGEE. DNA for the CDR3: TGTGCCAGCAGCCTGACTAGCGGGGGGGCGTCCGAGCAGTACTTC. Residues: CASSLTSGGASEQYF.

The genes are TRBV10-3 and TRBJ2-5, with 7 bases that match TRBD1. V shed 3 bases and J 3 bases; nucleotides not matched to a gene: 1. This CDR3 region has 13 residues. Germline assignment: CDR1 ENHRY and CDR2 SYGVKD. In nucleotides, the CDR3 is TGTGCCATCAGTGACGGGACAGAAGAGACCCAGTACTTC. Its translation is CAISDGTEETQYF.

The rearrangement links TRBV3-1 (or the pseudogene TRBV3-2) to TRBJ2-5; D possibly corresponds to TRBD1 (6 bases). V was clipped by 4 bases and J by 1 base, with 16 bases between them. This CDR3 has 16 amino acids. Germline V gene lookup returns CDR1 LGHDT and CDR2 YNNKEL (reference sequence). CDR3 protein: CASSLFAGVPQETQYF. CDR3 bases: TGTGCCAGCAGCCTTTTCGCAGGGGTTCCCCAAGAGACCCAGTACTTC.

There are a few counts of this clone. This chain connects TRBV2 to TRBJ1-2; D gene unclear. CDR3 size: 15 residues. Germline V lookup: CDR1 SNHLY, CDR2 FYNNEI. V lost 6 bases, J lost 1 base, and 15 bases lay in between. This chain's CDR3 is CASRKRADSNYGYTF. The CDR3 nucleotides read TGTGCCAGCAGGAAGCGGGCGGATAGTAACTATGGCTACACCTTC.

The gene calls are TRBV9 and TRBJ1-5; tentative D call: TRBD1 (6 bases). V was shortened by 3 bases and J by 7 bases, with 14 bases between the two germline ends. This CDR3 comprises 14 residues. Germline lookup yields CDR1 SGDLS and CDR2 YYNGEE. In DNA form, the CDR3 reads TGTGCCAGCAGCGCGGGGGGCAGGGACCAGCCCCAGCATTTT. This codes for CASSAGGRDQPQHF.

This clone was counted a few times. The chain joins TRBV10-2 to TRBJ2-1; 9 positions match TRBD1. V gave up 4 bases and J gave up 7 bases; unmatched junction bases: 8. CDR3 length: 15 residues. CDR1 WSHSY and CDR2 SAAADI come from the germline V gene. CDR3 protein: CASSVTGTGRNEQFF. CDR3 sequence (DNA): TGCGCCAGCAGTGTCACCGGGACAGGGCGGAATGAGCAGTTCTTC.

The chain combines TRBV30 with TRBJ2-3; no clear D. V lost 3 bases and J lost 12, with 19 bases in between. The CDR3 loop spans 13 amino acids. The germline CDR1 and CDR2 sequences are GTSNPN and SVGIG (reference sequence). The CDR3 loop reads CAWRTQMGPFQYF. CDR3 sequence (DNA): TGTGCCTGGAGAACCCAGATGGGCCCCTTCCAGTATTTT.

The rearrangement links TRBV5-4 to TRBJ2-3; TRBD1 matches at 8 bases. Trimming cost V 4 bases and J 4 bases; bases outside gene matches: 11. The CDR3 loop spans 16 amino acids. Germline values: CDR1 SGHNT, CDR2 YYREEE (reference sequence). The CDR3 coding sequence is TGTGCCAGCAGCGTGATCAGGGGGCAAGGGGCAGATACGCAGTATTTT. This sequence encodes CASSVIRGQGADTQYF.

This chain joins TRBV25-1 and TRBJ1-2; weak D call: TRBD1 (6 bases). The CDR3 runs to 13 residues. Germline V lookup: CDR1 MGHDK, CDR2 SYGVNS. Trimming left V 8 bases short and J 5 bases short, with 15 bases between. The DNA for the CDR3 is TGTGCCAGCCAATTCACAGGGTCTTATGGCTACACCTTC. Translation gives CASQFTGSYGYTF.

V is TRBV7-9 and J is TRBJ1-1, with D possibly matching TRBD1 (6 bases). CDR3 size: 16 residues. V dropped 2 bases and J dropped 0 bases, with 13 bases sitting between them. Germline V gene data show CDR1 as SEHNR and CDR2 as FQNEAQ (reference sequence). The CDR3 protein is CASSLMARGMNTEAFF. The CDR3 DNA reads TGTGCCAGCAGCTTAATGGCCAGGGGTATGAACACTGAAGCTTTCTTT.